This TCR beta chain was observed in a study of T cell responses to AZD1222 COVID-19 vaccine. Overall study context: Combined were second doses at about 4 or about 12 weeks. The study, taken as a whole, reports: The study reported that nearly half of spike-specific TCRs target unmutated variant regions.

Sequencing used immunoSEQ multiplex PCR; TCRdb keeps in-frame clones, though not all of them. The repertoire includes about 150,000 clones, 90% to 95% of them detected once, and 4% to 6% sits in the top ten. This CDR3 is 15 amino acids long. The germline V gene has CDR1 MNHEY and CDR2 SMNVEV (reference sequence). Between the trimmed V and J ends, which lost 2 bases and 5 bases, there was a span of 13 bases. In regard to this clone: No antigen is known for it.

The TCR comes from an adult in good health. The sample in question was peripheral blood, obtained on day 0 of AZD1222 vaccination. The chain joins TRBV27 to TRBJ2-1; D could derive from TRBD1 or TRBD2 (5 bases each). CDR3 loop: CASSLTGTFNNEQFF. The CDR3, as DNA: TGTGCCAGCAGTTTAACCGGGACCTTCAACAATGAGCAGTTCTTC.